This TCR beta chain was sequenced during a study of regulatory T cells in long-lasting Graves disease. Study outcomes and limitations: For persistent Graves' patients, TCR diversity was lower than for newly diagnosed ones. Persistent patients had more shared public clonotypes (roughly 2,700) than new patients (just over 950).

The CDR3 totals 16 residues. Per germline, CDR1 SGHDT and CDR2 YYEEEE. Trimming stripped 4 bases from V and 0 bases from J, with 13 bases between. According to the study, TCR beta libraries were built with iRepertoire HTBI primers and CDR3-region Arm-PCR. TCRdb reanalysed the multiplex PCR reads using MiXCR and keeps one entry per CDR3 protein. The table includes about 660,000 distinct CDR3 sequences, 30% detected once. This clonotype was found a few times. Antigen specificity is unknown. As to time point: persistent/refractory GD, antithyroid drugs over 5 years with positive TRAb. Isolated PBMC RNA provided the starting material for the TCR library. Patients were enrolled at an endocrinology department in Xi'an, China.

Sequenced here: peripheral blood mononuclear cells (PBMCs), sampled when the disease was refractory, from a patient treated with antithyroid drugs. The clonotype was recovered from a female donor with Graves disease. The V and J genes are TRBV5-6 and TRBJ1-4; weak D call: TRBD1 (5 bases). The CDR3 DNA sequence: TGTGCCAGCAGCGACCTAGGGACGGCAACTAATGAAAAACTGTTTTTT. Translating it yields CASSDLGTATNEKLFF.